This TCR beta chain appears in the sequencing data of a study of neurological immune-mediated disorders. This clonotype was seen many times. Its target is not known. Where libraries were unsorted, they were derived from 2 million PBMCs stored at -80 degrees C. The method for making cDNA was 5'RACE, and it used 10-nucleotide random UMIs. TCRdb re-called the 5' RACE reads with MiXCR, one entry per CDR3 protein. The data hold some 95,000 distinct CDR3 sequences, with roughly 3.5% observed a single time. V was cut by 6 bases and J by 11 bases, with 16 bases left in between. This CDR3 has 12 residues. CDR1 is SNHLY and CDR2 is FYNNEI in the germline V gene. Findings and caveats of the study: Phylogenetically, 18 of 34 multiple sclerosis patients' repertoires fell into one related-CDR3 cluster, a possible signature. HTLV-1-associated myelopathy led in TCR clonal expansion, while multiple sclerosis ranked lowest, below healthy controls.

V and J are TRBV2 and TRBJ1-1; D is ambiguous. The specimen was PBMCs. The sequence came from a young woman with multiple sclerosis. CDR3 in amino acids: CASSESGVGAFF. In nucleotides, the CDR3 is TGTGCCAGCAGCGAATCAGGCGTTGGCGCTTTCTTT.